The 2 T cell receptor beta chains below were found in one sample sequenced in a study of tumor and adjacent non-tumor tissue in lung cancer. Three rounds of nested PCR, following a modified ARM-PCR protocol, produced the TCRbeta library. TCRdb called the multiplex PCR reads again in MiXCR, with one record for every CDR3 protein. The repertoire has 120,000 or so distinct CDR3 sequences, over 65% of them found once; the top ten carry 10% to 15%. This sample's RNA came from whole unsorted tissue. The source material was lung tumor tissue. These receptors originate from a man aged 25-40 years with non-small cell lung cancer.

As concerns this clonotype: One end of the junction varies from germline; a read error may be responsible. The rearrangement uses TRBV7-9 and TRBJ2-1; 14 nucleotides match TRBD2. This CDR3 contains 16 residues. The germline V gene has CDR1 SEHNR and CDR2 FQNEAQ (reference sequence). The DNA for the CDR3 is TGCGCCAGCGGCCTCACCGGACTAGCGGGAGGAAATGAGCAGTTCTTC. Amino acids: CASGLTGLAGGNEQFF.

This clonotype was observed many times. The chain couples TRBV5-4 to TRBJ1-2, with D possibly TRBD1 on 5 matching bases. The CDR3 covers 14 residues. The germline V and J ends were trimmed by 4 bases and 2 bases, with 12 bases remaining between them. The germline gives CDR1 SGHNT, CDR2 YYREEE (reference sequence). This CDR3 is CASSRGTENYGYTF. CDR3 bases: TGTGCCAGCAGCCGTGGGACGGAGAACTATGGCTACACCTTC.